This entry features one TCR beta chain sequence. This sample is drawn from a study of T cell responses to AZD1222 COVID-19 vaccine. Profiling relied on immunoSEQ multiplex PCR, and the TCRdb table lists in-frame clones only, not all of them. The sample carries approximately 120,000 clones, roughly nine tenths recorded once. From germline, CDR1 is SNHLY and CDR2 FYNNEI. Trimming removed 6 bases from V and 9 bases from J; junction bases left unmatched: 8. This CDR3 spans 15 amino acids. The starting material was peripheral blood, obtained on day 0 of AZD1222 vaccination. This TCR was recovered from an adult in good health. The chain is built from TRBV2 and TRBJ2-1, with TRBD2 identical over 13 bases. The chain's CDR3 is CASRVSRTSGSEQFF. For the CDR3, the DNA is TGTGCCAGCAGGGTTTCAAGGACTAGCGGGAGTGAGCAGTTCTTC.